A selection of T cell receptor beta chains follows, all from one sample in a study of read filtering for tumor transcriptome and immune sequencing. TCRdb passed the reads through MiXCR, listing each CDR3 protein once. Of roughly 60,000 distinct CDR3 sequences detected, 20% appear once; the ten largest clones hold about 15%. The specimen was a population of CD138-negative cells sorted from bone marrow. These receptors came from a donor over 35 with multiple myeloma. The CDR3 runs from the conserved cysteine through the conserved F or W. D genes are given only for firm matches. Where a row states a size, it is once, few, many or the class of an expanded clone; other rows omit it.

many,TRBD1,TRBJ2-1,TRBV5-1,TGCGCCAGCACCCTGGGGGGCTGGGACAGGAGATCCAATGAGCAGTTCTTC,CASTLGGWDRRSNEQFF
few,TRBD2,TRBJ2-3,TRBV7-3,TGTGCCAGCAGCTCCGGGACTAGCGCACCAGATACGCAGTATTTT,CASSSGTSAPDTQYF
many,TRBD1,TRBJ2-1,TRBV29-1,TGCAGCATCCTACAGGGGTCCCACAATGAGCAGTTCTTC,CSILQGSHNEQFF
few,TRBD2,TRBJ2-1,TRBV7-9,TGTGCCAGCAGCACCGGTCCAGCGGGAGGGGTCACCTACAATGAGCAGTTCTTC,CASSTGPAGGVTYNEQFF
many,NA,TRBJ2-1,TRBV7-9,TGTGCCAGTCGCTCGGGGACGGAGCTCAATGAGCAGTTCTTC,CASRSGTELNEQFF
many,TRBD1,TRBJ2-1,TRBV7-3,TGTGCCAGCGGAACCGGGACAGGGTGGGTCAATGAGCAGTTCTTC,CASGTGTGWVNEQFF
NA,TRBD1,TRBJ2-3,TRBV18,TGTGCCAGCTCACCAGGGACAGGTGGCCCAGATACGCAGTATTTT,CASSPGTGGPDTQYF
many,TRBD2,TRBJ2-5,TRBV6-2/TRBV6-3,TGTGCCAGCAAAGCAGCGGGGTTGGAGACCCAGTACTTC,CASKAAGLETQYF
many,NA,TRBJ1-1,TRBV11-1,TGTGCCAGCAGCCCCCGGGGGGATCACACTGAAGCTTTCTTT,CASSPRGDHTEAFF
many,NA,TRBJ1-1,TRBV5-1,TGCGCCAGCAGCTCTTTCGTGGGTCGGACTGAAGCTTTCTTT,CASSSFVGRTEAFF
many,NA,TRBJ2-1,TRBV2,TGTGCCAGCAGTGAAGCTACGACCAATGAGCAGTTCTTC,CASSEATTNEQFF
few,TRBD1,TRBJ1-5,TRBV7-8,TGTGCCAGCAGCCTGGGACAGGGGTTTAATCAGCCCCAGCATTTT,CASSLGQGFNQPQHF
many,TRBD2,TRBJ2-7,TRBV20-1,TGCAGTGCTAGCATCTCGGAGCGGGGGGGCTCCTACGAGCAGTACTTC,CSASISERGGSYEQYF
many,NA,TRBJ2-7,TRBV27,TGTGCCAGCAGGTGGGGACTGGGGAATGACGAGCAGTACTTC,CASRWGLGNDEQYF
many,NA,TRBJ2-3,TRBV20-1,TGCAGTGCTAGAGGCGGGGCAGATACGCAGTATTTT,CSARGGADTQYF
few,NA,TRBJ2-5,TRBV7-3,TGTGCCAGCAGCTTAACGGGAGGAGAGACCCAGTACTTC,CASSLTGGETQYF
many,NA,TRBJ1-1,TRBV6-2/TRBV6-3,TGTGCCAGCAGGGATCTTACTCAGGGGCTAAACACTGAAGCTTTCTTT,CASRDLTQGLNTEAFF
many,TRBD1,TRBJ1-1,TRBV28,TGTGCCACGGGACAGGGGATGAAAGCTTTCTTT,CATGQGMKAFF
NA,NA,TRBJ2-2,TRBV12-3/TRBV12-4,TGTGCCAGCAGTTTCCTGACGACCGGGGAGCTGTTTTTT,CASSFLTTGELFF
many,TRBD1,TRBJ2-7,TRBV7-9,TGTGCCAGCAGCTCTGACCGACAGGGAAGCTCCTACGAGCAGTACTTC,CASSSDRQGSSYEQYF
many,NA,TRBJ2-5,TRBV7-8,TGTGCCAGCAGCTTAGGGACTATAAGAGAGACCCAGTACTTC,CASSLGTIRETQYF
many,NA,TRBJ2-5,TRBV7-9,TGTGCCAGCAGGAAAAGCGGAAATAAGCAAGAGACCCAGTACTTC,CASRKSGNKQETQYF
many,NA,TRBJ2-7,TRBV28,TGTGCCAGCAGAACGCCCCAGGGGGGCCGACAGTACTTC,CASRTPQGGRQYF
few,TRBD2,TRBJ2-5,TRBV4-1,TGCGCCAGCAGCCAACCGGGGGGGAGGGAGACCCAGTACTTC,CASSQPGGRETQYF
NA,NA,TRBJ1-1,TRBV3-1,TGTGCCAGCAGCCAAGGGTATCAGGTGAACACTGAAGCTTTCTTT,CASSQGYQVNTEAFF
many,NA,TRBJ2-7,TRBV14,TGTGCCAGCAGCCAAGAAATTGCTCTAAACGAGCAGTACTTC,CASSQEIALNEQYF